The 5 T cell receptor beta chains presented below share a single source sample, sequenced in a study of shared clonotypes between healthy human individuals. Some clones are missing from TCRdb's copy, which holds only in-frame ones; the method was immunoSEQ multiplex PCR. The sample includes about 2,100,000 clones, about 92% of them seen just once. Naivety among CD8 cells was defined by CD45RO negativity and positive CCR7 selection, thereby excluding terminally differentiated effector memory CD45RA+ cells. Sequencing input: naive CD8+ T cells from PBMCs. Every receptor here comes from a man aged 18 to 29 in good health. Some clones in this sample may be carry-over from other donors' samples.

The chain recombines TRBV7-3 with TRBJ2-1; TRBD2 matches 7 bases. The CDR3 loop spans 15 amino acids. The germline V gene has CDR1 SGHTA and CDR2 FQGTGA. Unmatched junction bases numbered 9, after V lost 2 bases and J lost 8 bases. The CDR3 DNA reads TGTGCCAGCAGCTTACCCGGGAGGCCCCTAGATGAGCAGTTCTTC. It translates to CASSLPGRPLDEQFF.

This clone has only one observation. V usage is TRBV15 and J usage is TRBJ2-7, with TRBD2 identical over 7 bases. V lost 3 bases and J lost 2; bases outside the gene matches: 4. CDR1 LNHNV and CDR2 YYDKDF come from the germline V gene (reference sequence). The CDR3 is 14 residues long. CDR3 amino acids: CATSRGGHPYEQYF. In DNA form, the CDR3 reads TGTGCCACCAGCAGGGGAGGGCATCCCTACGAGCAGTACTTC.

With respect to this clone: A read error may explain this, as a much larger clone is one base away. Additional DNA sequences in this sample encode the identical CDR3. J is TRBJ2-7 and V is TRBV5-6; TRBD1 aligns across 7 bases. V was clipped by 5 bases and J by 0 bases; unmatched bases: 2. The CDR3 spans 13 residues. Germline CDR1 reads SGHDT; CDR2 reads YYEEEE. The chain's CDR3 is CASSWDSSYEQYF. CDR3 nucleotide sequence: TGTGCCAGCAGTTGGGACAGCTCCTACGAGCAGTACTTC. The full variable domain, completed using reference TRBV5-6 and TRBJ2-7, is DAGVTQSPTHLIKTRGQQVTLRCSPKSGHDTVSWYQQALGQGPQFIFQYYEEEERQRGNFPDRFSGHQFPNYSSELNVNALLLGDSALYLCASSWDSSYEQYFGPGTRLTVT.

This chain links TRBV19 with TRBJ1-2; TRBD1 matches 8 bases. The CDR3 is 14 residues long. V lost 2 bases to trimming and J lost 4 bases; unmatched junction nucleotides: 3. The V gene's germline CDR1 is LNHDA and CDR2 SQIVND (reference sequence). For the CDR3, the DNA is TGTGCCAGTAGTATACAGGGGGCTGCCTATGGCTACACCTTC. It encodes CASSIQGAAYGYTF.

V usage is TRBV6-6 and J usage is TRBJ2-7, with D hard to call. Trimming cost V 0 bases and J 1 base, with 10 bases left between them. The CDR3 extends over 15 amino acids. The germline V gene encodes CDR1 MNHNY and CDR2 SVGAGI (reference sequence). CDR3 sequence (DNA): TGTGCCAGCAGTTACTCCCGGACGGCGTCCTACGAGCAGTACTTC. This sequence encodes CASSYSRTASYEQYF.